This T cell receptor beta chain was captured by sequencing in a study of shared clonotypes between healthy human individuals. Whole-study context: Each donor's CD4 naive and CD4 memory cells filled three plates apiece, CD8 naive two, and CD8 memory one.

Worth noting for this clone: The antigen is not known.

In the study's own analysis: Filtering was not the same, since immunoSEQ gave junction-only sequences without quality scores. Produced via immunoSEQ multiplex PCR; TCRdb's table is partial and in-frame only. V and J calls and clone size are as listed in that table; D and trimming were resolved from the DNA. The sample holds roughly 400,000 clones; 90% to 98% are singletons and the top ten take 0.32%. CDR3 length equals 14 residues. Germline V lookup: CDR1 SGHRS, CDR2 YFSETQ. The J segment lost 3 bases and the V segment lost 5 bases, leaving 7 bases of the junction unmatched. Findings and caveats of the study: Non-shared clonotypes had lower generation probabilities than clonotypes shared by all four sorted-subset donors.

This sequence was found in a man younger than 40 in good health. What was sequenced was memory CD8+ T cells sorted from blood. The subset here: CD45RO+ cells pooled with CCR7-negative TemRA cells. The genes are TRBV5-1 and TRBJ2-7; 8 bases line up with TRBD1. The CDR3 spells CASRSGQGDYEQYF. The CDR3 region has the DNA TGCGCCAGCAGGTCCGGACAGGGCGACTACGAGCAGTACTTC.